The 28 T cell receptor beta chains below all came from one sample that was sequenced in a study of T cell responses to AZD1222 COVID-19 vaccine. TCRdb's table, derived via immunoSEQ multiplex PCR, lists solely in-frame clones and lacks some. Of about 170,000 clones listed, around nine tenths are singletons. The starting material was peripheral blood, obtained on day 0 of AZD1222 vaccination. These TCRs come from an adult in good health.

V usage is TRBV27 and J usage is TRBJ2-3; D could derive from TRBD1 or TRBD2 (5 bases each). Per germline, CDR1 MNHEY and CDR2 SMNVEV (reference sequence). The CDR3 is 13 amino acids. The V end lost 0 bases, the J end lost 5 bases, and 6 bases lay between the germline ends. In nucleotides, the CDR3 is TGTGCCAGCAGTTTATCGAGGGGAGATACGCAGTATTTT. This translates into CASSLSRGDTQYF.

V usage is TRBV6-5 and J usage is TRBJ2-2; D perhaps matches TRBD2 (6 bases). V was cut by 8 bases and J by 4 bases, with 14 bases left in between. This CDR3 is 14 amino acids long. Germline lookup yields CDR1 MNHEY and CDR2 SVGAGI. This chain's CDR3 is CASARTTVTGELFF. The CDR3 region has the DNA TGTGCCAGCGCTCGGACTACAGTCACCGGGGAGCTGTTTTTT.

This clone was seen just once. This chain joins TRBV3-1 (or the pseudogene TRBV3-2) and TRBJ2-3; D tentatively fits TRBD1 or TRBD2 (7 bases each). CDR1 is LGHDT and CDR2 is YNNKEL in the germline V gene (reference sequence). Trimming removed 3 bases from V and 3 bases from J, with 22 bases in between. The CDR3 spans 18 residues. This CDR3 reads CASSHVGRGEGATDTQYF. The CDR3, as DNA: TGTGCCAGCAGCCACGTTGGCAGGGGGGAGGGGGCGACAGATACGCAGTATTTT.

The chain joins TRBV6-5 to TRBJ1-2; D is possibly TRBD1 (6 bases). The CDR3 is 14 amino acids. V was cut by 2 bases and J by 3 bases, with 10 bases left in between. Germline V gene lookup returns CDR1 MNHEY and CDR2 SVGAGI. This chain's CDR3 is CASSYGGPDYGYTF. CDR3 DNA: TGTGCCAGCAGTTACGGGGGGCCCGACTATGGCTACACCTTC.

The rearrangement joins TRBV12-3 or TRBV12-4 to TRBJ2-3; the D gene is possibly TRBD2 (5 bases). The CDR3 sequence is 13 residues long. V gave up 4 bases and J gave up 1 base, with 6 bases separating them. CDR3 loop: CASSWTRTDTQYF. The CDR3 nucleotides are TGTGCCAGCAGTTGGACTCGCACAGATACGCAGTATTTT.

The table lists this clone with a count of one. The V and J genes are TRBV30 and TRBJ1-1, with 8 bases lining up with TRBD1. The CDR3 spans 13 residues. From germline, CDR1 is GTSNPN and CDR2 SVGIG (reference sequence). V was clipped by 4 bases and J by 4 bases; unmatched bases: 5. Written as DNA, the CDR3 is TGTGCCTGGAATCCAGGGGGCGGCACTGAAGCTTTCTTT. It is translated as CAWNPGGGTEAFF.

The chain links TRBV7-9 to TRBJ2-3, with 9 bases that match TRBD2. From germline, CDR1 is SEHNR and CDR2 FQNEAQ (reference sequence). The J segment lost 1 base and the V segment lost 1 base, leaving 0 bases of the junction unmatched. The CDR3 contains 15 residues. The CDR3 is CASSLVAGGTDTQYF. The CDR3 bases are TGTGCCAGCAGCTTAGTAGCGGGGGGCACAGATACGCAGTATTTT.

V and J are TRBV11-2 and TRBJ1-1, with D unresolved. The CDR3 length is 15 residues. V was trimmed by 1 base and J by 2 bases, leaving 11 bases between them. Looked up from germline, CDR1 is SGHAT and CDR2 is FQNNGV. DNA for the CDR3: TGTGCCAGCAGCTTAGTATATGCGGGCAACACTGAAGCTTTCTTT. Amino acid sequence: CASSLVYAGNTEAFF. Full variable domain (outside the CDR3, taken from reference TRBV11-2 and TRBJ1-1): EAGVAQSPRYKIIEKRQSVAFWCNPISGHATLYWYQQILGQGPKLLIQFQNNGVVDDSQLPKDRFSAERLKGVDSTLKIQPAKLEDSAVYLCASSLVYAGNTEAFFGQGTRLTVV.

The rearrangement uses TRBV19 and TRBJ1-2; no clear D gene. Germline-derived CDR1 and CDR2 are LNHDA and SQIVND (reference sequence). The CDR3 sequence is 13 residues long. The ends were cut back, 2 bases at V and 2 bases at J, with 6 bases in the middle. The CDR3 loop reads CASSINGNYGYTF. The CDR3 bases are TGTGCCAGTAGTATAAACGGGAACTATGGCTACACCTTC.

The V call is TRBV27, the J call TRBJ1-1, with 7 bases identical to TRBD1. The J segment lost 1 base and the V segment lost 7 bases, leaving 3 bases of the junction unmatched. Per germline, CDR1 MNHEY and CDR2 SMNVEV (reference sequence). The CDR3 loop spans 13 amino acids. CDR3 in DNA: TGTGCCAGCAAGAGGACAGGGAACACTGAAGCTTTCTTT. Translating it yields CASKRTGNTEAFF.

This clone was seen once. CDR3: CASSDPQGSGGYTF. CDR3 coding DNA: TGTGCCAGCAGTGATCCTCAGGGCAGTGGGGGCTACACCTTC. The chain joins TRBV25-1 to TRBJ1-2; weak D call: TRBD1 (5 bases). With 3 bases removed from V and 8 bases from J, the gap between germline ends came to 16 bases. From germline, CDR1 is MGHDK and CDR2 SYGVNS. CDR3 length: 14 residues.

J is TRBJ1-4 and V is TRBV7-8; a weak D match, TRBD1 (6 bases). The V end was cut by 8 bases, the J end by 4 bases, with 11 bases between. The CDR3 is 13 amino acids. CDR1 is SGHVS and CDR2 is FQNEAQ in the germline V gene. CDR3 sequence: CASRQAHNEKLFF. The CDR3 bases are TGTGCCAGCCGACAGGCCCATAATGAAAAACTGTTTTTT. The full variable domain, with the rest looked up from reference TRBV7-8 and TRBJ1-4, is GAGVSQSPRYKVAKRGQDVALRCDPISGHVSLFWYQQALGQGPEFLTYFQNEAQLDKSGLPSDRFFAERPEGSVSTLKIQRTQQEDSAVYLCASRQAHNEKLFFGSGTQLSVL.

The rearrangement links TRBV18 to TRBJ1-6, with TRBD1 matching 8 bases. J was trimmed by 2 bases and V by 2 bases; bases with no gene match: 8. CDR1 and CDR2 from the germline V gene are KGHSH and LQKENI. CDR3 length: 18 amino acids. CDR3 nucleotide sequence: TGTGCCAGCTCACCAGTCAGGGGGCCCACTACCTATAATTCACCCCTCCACTTT. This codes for CASSPVRGPTTYNSPLHF.

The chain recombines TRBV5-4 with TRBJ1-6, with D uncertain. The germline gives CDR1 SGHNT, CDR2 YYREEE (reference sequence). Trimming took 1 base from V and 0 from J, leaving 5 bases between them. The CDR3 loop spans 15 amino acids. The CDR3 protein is CASSLRSSYNSPLHF. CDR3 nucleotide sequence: TGTGCCAGCAGCTTGAGAAGCTCCTATAATTCACCCCTCCACTTT.

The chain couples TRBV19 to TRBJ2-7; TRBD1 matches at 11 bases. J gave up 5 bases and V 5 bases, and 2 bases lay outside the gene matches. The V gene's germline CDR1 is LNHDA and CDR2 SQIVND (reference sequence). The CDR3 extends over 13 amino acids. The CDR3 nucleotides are TGTGCCAGTAGTTGGGACAGGGGGAACGAGCAGTACTTC. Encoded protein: CASSWDRGNEQYF.

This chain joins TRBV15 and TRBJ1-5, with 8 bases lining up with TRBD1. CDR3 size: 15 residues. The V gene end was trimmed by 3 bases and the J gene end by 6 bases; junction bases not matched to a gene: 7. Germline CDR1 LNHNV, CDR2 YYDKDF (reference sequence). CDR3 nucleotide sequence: TGTGCCACCAGCAGGTTACAGGGGGGAGGTCAGCCCCAGCATTTT. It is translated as CATSRLQGGGQPQHF.

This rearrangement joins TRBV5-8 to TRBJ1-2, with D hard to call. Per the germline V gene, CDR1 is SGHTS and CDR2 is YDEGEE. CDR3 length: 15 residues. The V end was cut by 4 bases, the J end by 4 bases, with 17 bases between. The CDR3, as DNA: TGTGCCAGCAGCCCTCAGCGGGCATGGGGCTATGGCTACACCTTC. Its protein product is CASSPQRAWGYGYTF.

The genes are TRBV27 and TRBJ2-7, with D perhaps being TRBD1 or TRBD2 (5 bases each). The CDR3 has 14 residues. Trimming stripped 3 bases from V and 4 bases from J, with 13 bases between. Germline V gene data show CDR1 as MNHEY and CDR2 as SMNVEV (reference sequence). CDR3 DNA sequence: TGTGCCAGCAGTTTGTCGATAGGGGAGTACGAGCAGTACTTC. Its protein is CASSLSIGEYEQYF.

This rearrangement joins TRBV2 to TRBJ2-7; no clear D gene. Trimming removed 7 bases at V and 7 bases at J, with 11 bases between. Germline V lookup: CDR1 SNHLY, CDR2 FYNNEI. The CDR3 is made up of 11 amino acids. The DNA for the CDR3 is TGTGCCAGCAAGGCCCAGAGGGAGCAGTACTTC. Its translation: CASKAQREQYF.

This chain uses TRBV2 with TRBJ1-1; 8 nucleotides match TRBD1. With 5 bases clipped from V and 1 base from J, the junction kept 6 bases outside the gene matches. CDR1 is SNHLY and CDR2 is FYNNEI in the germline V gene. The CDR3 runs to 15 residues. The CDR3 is CASSIQGAGNTEAFF. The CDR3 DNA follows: TGTGCCAGCAGTATCCAGGGGGCAGGGAACACTGAAGCTTTCTTT.

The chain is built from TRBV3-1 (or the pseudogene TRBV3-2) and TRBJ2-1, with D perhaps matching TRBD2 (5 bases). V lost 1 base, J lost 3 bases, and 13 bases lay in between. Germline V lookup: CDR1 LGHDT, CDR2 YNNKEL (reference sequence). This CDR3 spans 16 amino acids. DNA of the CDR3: TGTGCCAGCAGCCAAGGCATCAGCGGATTCTACAATGAGCAGTTCTTC. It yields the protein CASSQGISGFYNEQFF.

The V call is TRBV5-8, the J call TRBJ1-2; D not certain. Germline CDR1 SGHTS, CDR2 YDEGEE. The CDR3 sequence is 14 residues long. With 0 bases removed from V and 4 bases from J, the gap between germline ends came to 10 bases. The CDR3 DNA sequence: TGTGCCAGCAGCTTGGCCCCCGGCCTCTATGGCTACACCTTC. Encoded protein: CASSLAPGLYGYTF.

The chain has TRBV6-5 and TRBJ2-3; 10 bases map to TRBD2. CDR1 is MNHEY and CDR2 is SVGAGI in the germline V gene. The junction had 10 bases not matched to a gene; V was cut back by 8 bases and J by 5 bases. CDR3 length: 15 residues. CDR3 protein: CASRRASGRVDTQYF. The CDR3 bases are TGTGCCAGCCGTCGGGCGAGCGGGAGGGTAGATACGCAGTATTTT.

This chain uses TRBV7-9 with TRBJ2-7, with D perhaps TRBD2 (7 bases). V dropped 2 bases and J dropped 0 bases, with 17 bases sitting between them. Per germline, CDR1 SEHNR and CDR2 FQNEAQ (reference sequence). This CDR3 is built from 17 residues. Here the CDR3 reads CASSLRSWGGPSYEQYF. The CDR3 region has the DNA TGTGCCAGCAGCTTACGGTCTTGGGGGGGCCCCTCCTACGAGCAGTACTTC.

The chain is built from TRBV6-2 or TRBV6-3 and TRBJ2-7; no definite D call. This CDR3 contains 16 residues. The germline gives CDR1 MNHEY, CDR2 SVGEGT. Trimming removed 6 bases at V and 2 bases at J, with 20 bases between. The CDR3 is CASSEPPGPTTYEQYF. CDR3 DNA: TGTGCCAGCAGCGAACCCCCCGGACCCACGACCTACGAGCAGTACTTC.

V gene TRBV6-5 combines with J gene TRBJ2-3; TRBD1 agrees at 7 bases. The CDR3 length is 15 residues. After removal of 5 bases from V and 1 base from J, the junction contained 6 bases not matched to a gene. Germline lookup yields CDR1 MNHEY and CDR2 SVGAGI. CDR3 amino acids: CASSPQGRRTDTQYF. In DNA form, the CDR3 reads TGTGCCAGCAGTCCACAGGGGCGACGCACAGATACGCAGTATTTT.

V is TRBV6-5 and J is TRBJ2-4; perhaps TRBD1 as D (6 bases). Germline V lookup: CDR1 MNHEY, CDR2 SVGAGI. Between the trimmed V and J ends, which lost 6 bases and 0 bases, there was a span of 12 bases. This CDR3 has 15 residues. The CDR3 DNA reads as TGTGCCAGCAGCCATACAGGGATAGCCAAAAACATTCAGTACTTC. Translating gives CASSHTGIAKNIQYF.

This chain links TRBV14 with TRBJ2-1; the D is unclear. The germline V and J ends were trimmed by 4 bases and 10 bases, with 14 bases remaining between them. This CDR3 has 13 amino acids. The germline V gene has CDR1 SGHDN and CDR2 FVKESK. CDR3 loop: CASSRYQVEEQFF. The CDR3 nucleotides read TGTGCCAGCAGCCGTTATCAGGTCGAGGAGCAGTTCTTC. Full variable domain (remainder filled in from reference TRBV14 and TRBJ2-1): EAGVTQFPSHSVIEKGQTVTLRCDPISGHDNLYWYRRVMGKEIKFLLHFVKESKQDESGMPNNRFLAERTGGTYSTLKVQPAELEDSGVYFCASSRYQVEEQFFGPGTRLTVL.